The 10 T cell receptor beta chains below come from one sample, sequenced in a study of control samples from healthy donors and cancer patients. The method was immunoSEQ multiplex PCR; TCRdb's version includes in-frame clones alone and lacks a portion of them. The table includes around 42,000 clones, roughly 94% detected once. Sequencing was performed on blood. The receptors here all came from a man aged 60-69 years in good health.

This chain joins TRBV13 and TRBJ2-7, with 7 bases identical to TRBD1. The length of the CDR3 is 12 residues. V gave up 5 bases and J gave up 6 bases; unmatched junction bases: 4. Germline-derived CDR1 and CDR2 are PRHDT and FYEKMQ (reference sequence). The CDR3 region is CASSRDSPEQYF. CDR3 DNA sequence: TGTGCCAGCAGCCGGGACAGTCCCGAGCAGTACTTC. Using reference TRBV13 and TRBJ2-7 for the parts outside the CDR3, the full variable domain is AAGVIQSPRHLIKEKRETATLKCYPIPRHDTVYWYQQGPGQDPQFLISFYEKMQSDKGSIPDRFSAQQFSDYHSELNMSSLELGDSALYFCASSRDSPEQYFGPGTRLTVT.

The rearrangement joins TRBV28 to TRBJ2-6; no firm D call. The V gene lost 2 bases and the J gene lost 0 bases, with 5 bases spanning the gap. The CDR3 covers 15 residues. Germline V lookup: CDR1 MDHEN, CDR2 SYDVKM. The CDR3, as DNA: TGTGCCAGCAGTTTAAGGTTCTCTGGGGCCAACGTCCTGACTTTC. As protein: CASSLRFSGANVLTF.

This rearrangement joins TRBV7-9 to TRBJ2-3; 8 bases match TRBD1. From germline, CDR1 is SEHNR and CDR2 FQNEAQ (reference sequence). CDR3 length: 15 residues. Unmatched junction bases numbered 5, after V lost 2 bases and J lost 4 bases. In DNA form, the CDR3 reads TGTGCCAGCAGCTTAAATTCAGGGGGCGCAGATACGCAGTATTTT. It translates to CASSLNSGGADTQYF.

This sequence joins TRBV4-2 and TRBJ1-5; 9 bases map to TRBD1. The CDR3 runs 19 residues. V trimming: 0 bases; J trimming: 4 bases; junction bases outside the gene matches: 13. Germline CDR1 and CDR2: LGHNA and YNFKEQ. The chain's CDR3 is CASSQDLRTGTGPNQPQHF. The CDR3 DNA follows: TGTGCCAGCAGCCAAGATCTTCGTACCGGGACAGGGCCTAATCAGCCCCAGCATTTT.

CDR3 protein: CASRLVKDEQYF. The CDR3 DNA sequence: TGTGCCAGCCGACTAGTAAAGGACGAGCAGTACTTC. V usage is TRBV28 and J usage is TRBJ2-7, with D possibly matching TRBD2 (6 bases). Germline lookup yields CDR1 MDHEN and CDR2 SYDVKM. CDR3 length: 12 residues. V was trimmed by 8 bases and J by 5 bases, leaving 13 bases between them.

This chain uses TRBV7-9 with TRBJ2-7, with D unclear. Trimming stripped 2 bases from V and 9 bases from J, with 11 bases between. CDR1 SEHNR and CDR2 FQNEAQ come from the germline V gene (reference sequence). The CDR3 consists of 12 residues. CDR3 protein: CASSLTPLGQYF. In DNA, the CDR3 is TGTGCCAGCAGCTTAACGCCCCTTGGGCAGTACTTC.

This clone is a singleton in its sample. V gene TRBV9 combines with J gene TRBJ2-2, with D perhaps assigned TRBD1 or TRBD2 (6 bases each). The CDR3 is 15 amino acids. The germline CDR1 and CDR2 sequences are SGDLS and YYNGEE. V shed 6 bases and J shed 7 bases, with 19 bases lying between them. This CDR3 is CASTVMGGAGGELFF. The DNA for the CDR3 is TGTGCCAGCACCGTTATGGGGGGCGCGGGCGGGGAGCTGTTTTTT. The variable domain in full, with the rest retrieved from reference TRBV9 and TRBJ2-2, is DSGVTQTPKHLITATGQRVTLRCSPRSGDLSVYWYQQSLDQGLQFLIQYYNGEERAKGNILERFSAQQFPDLHSELNLSSLELGDSALYFCASTVMGGAGGELFFGEGSRLTVL.

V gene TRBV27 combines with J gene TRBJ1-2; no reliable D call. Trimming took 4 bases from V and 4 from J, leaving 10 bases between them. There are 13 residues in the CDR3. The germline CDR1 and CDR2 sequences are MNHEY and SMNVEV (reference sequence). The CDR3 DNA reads TGTGCCAGCAGTTCCGGGTCCCTCTATGGCTACACCTTC. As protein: CASSSGSLYGYTF.

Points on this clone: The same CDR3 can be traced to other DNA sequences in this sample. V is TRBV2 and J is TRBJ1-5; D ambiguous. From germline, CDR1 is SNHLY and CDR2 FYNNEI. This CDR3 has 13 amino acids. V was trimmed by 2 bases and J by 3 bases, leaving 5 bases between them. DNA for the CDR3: TGTGCCAGCAGTGAACACCTCAATCAGCCCCAGCATTTT. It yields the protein CASSEHLNQPQHF.

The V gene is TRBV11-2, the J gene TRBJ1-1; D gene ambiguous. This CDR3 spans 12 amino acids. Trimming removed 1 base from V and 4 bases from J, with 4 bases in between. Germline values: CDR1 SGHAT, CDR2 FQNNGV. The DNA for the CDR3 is TGTGCCAGCAGCTTAGTGGGCACTGAAGCTTTCTTT. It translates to CASSLVGTEAFF. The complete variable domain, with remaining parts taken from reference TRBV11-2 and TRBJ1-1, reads EAGVAQSPRYKIIEKRQSVAFWCNPISGHATLYWYQQILGQGPKLLIQFQNNGVVDDSQLPKDRFSAERLKGVDSTLKIQPAKLEDSAVYLCASSLVGTEAFFGQGTRLTVV.